This record covers a single T cell receptor (beta chain). The sample comes from a study of T cell changes during pregnancy in multiple sclerosis. V was trimmed by 0 bases and J by 3 bases, leaving 8 bases between them. The length of the CDR3 is 15 residues. Germline CDR1 and CDR2: MNHNS and SASEGT. Libraries were prepared by immunoSEQ multiplex PCR; TCRdb keeps only in-frame clonotypes and omits some of them. Here the sample spans 40,000 to 60,000 clones, around 94% being singletons. The rearrangement joins TRBV6-1 to TRBJ1-4; D perhaps matches TRBD1 (5 bases). The sequencing here drew on CD4+ T cells from peripheral blood mononuclear cells, taken in the third trimester of pregnancy. This receptor was obtained from a female donor with multiple sclerosis, enrolled in a pregnancy study. CDR3 loop: CASSEATRANEKLFF. CDR3 coding DNA: TGTGCCAGCAGTGAAGCAACCAGGGCTAATGAAAAACTGTTTTTT.